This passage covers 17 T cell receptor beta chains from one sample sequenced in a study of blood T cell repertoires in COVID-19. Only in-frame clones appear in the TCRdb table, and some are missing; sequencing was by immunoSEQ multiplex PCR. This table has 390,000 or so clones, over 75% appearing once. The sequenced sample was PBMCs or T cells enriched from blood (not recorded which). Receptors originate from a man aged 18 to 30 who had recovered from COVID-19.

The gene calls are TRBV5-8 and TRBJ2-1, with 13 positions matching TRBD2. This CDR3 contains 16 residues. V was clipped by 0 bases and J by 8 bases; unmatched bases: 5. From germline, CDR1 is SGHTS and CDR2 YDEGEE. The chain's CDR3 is CASSLGLAGGLDEQFF. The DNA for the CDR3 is TGTGCCAGCAGCTTGGGACTAGCGGGAGGACTGGATGAGCAGTTCTTC.

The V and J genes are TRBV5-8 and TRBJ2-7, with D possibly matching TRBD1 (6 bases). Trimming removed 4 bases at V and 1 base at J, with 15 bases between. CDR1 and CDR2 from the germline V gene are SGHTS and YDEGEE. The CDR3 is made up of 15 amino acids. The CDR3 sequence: CASSTGTASSYEQYF. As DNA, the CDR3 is TGTGCCAGCAGCACAGGGACGGCGAGTTCCTACGAGCAGTACTTC.

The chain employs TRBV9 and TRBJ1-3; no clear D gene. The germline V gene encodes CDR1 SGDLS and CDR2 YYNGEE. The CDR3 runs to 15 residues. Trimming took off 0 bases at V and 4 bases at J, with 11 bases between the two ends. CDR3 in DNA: TGTGCCAGCAGCGTAGGAGGAGCACCCGGAAACACCATATATTTT. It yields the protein CASSVGGAPGNTIYF. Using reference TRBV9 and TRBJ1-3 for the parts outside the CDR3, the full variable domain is DSGVTQTPKHLITATGQRVTLRCSPRSGDLSVYWYQQSLDQGLQFLIQYYNGEERAKGNILERFSAQQFPDLHSELNLSSLELGDSALYFCASSVGGAPGNTIYFGEGSWLTVV.

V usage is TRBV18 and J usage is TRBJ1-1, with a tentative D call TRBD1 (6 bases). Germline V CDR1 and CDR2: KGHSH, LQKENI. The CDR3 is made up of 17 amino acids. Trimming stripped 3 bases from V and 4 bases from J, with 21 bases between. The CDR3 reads CASSPRGAGEASTEAFF. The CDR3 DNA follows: TGTGCCAGCTCACCCAGAGGTGCAGGGGAAGCAAGCACTGAAGCTTTCTTT.

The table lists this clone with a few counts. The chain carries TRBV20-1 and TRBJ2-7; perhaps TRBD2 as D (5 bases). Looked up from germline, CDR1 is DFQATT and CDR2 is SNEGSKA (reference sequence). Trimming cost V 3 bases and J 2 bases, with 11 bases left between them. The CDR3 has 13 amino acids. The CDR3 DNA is TGCAGTGCTAGTATTCGGGAACCCTACGAGCAGTACTTC. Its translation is CSASIREPYEQYF.

CDR3 nucleotide sequence: TGTGCCAGTACCCTGGCAGTTGATCAGCCCCAGCATTTT. Translated: CASTLAVDQPQHF. This chain links TRBV19 with TRBJ1-5; D gene uncertain. Between the trimmed V and J ends, which lost 7 bases and 5 bases, there was a span of 12 bases. Per the germline V gene, CDR1 is LNHDA and CDR2 is SQIVND (reference sequence). This CDR3 has 13 amino acids.

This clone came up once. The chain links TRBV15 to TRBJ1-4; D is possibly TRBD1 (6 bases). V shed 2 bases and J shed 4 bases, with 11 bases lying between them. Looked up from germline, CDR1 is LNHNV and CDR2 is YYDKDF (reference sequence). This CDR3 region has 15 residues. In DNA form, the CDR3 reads TGTGCCACCAGCAGACCGGACAGCATTAATGAAAAACTGTTTTTT. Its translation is CATSRPDSINEKLFF.

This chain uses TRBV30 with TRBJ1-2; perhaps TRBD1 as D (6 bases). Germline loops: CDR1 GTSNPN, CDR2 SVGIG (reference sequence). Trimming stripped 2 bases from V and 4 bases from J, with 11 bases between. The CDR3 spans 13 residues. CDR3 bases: TGTGCCTGGAGTATAGGGACATCCTATGGCTACACCTTC. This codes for CAWSIGTSYGYTF.

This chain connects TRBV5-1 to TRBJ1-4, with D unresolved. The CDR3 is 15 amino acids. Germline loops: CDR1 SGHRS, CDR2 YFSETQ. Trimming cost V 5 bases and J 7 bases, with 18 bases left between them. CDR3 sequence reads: CASSLSVGGSEKLFF. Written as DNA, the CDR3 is TGCGCCAGCAGTTTGAGTGTAGGAGGGTCTGAAAAACTGTTTTTT.

The CDR3 spells CASSLNGGETQYF. DNA of the CDR3: TGTGCCAGCAGCTTAAACGGGGGAGAGACCCAGTACTTC. V usage is TRBV7-9 and J usage is TRBJ2-5; D might be TRBD2 (6 bases). V was shortened by 2 bases and J by 4 bases, with 8 bases between the two germline ends. The CDR3 extends over 13 amino acids. Per the germline V gene, CDR1 is SEHNR and CDR2 is FQNEAQ (reference sequence).

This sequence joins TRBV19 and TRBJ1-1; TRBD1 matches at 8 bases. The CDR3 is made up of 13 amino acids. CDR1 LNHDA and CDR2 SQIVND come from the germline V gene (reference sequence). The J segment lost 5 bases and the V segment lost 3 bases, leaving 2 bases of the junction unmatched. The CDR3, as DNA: TGTGCCAGTAGTATCGACAGGGGTACTGAAGCTTTCTTT. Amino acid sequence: CASSIDRGTEAFF.

CDR3 residues: CASSIWQGEQFF. The CDR3 coding sequence is TGCGCCAGCAGCATTTGGCAGGGTGAGCAGTTCTTC. J is TRBJ2-1 and V is TRBV5-1, with D perhaps TRBD1 (5 bases). CDR1 is SGHRS, CDR2 YFSETQ, per germline. V was shortened by 4 bases and J by 9 bases, with 11 bases between the two germline ends. CDR3 length: 12 residues.

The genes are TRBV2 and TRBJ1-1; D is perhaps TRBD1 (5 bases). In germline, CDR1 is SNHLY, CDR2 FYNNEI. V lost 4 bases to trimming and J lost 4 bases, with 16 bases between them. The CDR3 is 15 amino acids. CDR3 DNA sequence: TGTGCCAGCAGTGGACCGGCGGCGGGGCGCACTGAAGCTTTCTTT. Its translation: CASSGPAAGRTEAFF.

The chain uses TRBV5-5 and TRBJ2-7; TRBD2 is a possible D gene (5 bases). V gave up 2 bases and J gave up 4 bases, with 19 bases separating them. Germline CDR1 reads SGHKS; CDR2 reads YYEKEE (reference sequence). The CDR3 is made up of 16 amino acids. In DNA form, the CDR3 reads TGTGCCAGCAGCTTTATTGACGGGATAAGCGGATACGAGCAGTACTTC. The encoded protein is CASSFIDGISGYEQYF. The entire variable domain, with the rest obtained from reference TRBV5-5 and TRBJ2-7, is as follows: DAGVTQSPTHLIKTRGQQVTLRCSPISGHKSVSWYQQVLGQGPQFIFQYYEKEERGRGNFPDRFSARQFPNYSSELNVNALLLGDSALYLCASSFIDGISGYEQYFGPGTRLTVT.

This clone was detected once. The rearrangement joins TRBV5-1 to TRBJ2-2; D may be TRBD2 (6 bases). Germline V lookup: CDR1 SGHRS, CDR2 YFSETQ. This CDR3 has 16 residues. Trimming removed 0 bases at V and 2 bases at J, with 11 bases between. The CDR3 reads CASSLVGGINTGELFF. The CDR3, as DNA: TGCGCCAGCAGCTTGGTGGGCGGGATAAACACCGGGGAGCTGTTTTTT.

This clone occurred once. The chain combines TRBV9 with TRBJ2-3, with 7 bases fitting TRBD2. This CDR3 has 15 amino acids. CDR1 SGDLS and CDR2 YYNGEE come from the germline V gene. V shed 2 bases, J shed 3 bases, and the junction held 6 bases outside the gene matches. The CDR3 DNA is TGTGCCAGCAGCGTTGCGGCTAGCGGTACAGATACGCAGTATTTT. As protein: CASSVAASGTDTQYF.

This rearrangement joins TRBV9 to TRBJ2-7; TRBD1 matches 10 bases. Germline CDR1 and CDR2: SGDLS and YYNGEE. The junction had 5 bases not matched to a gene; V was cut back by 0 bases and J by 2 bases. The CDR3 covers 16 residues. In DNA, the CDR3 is TGTGCCAGCAGCGTAGGACCCGGGACAGGGGCCTACGAGCAGTACTTC. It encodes CASSVGPGTGAYEQYF.